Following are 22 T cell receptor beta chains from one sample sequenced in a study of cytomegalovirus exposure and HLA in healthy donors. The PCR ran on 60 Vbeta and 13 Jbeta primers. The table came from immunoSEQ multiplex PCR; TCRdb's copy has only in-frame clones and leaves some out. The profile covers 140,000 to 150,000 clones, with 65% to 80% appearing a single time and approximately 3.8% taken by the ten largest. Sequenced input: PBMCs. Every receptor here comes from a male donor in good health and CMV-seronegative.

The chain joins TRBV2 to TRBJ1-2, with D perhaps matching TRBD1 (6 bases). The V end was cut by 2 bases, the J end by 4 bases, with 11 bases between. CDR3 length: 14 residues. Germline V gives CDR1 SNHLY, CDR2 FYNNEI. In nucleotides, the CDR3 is TGTGCCAGCAGTGAATTTCAGGGGACCTATGGCTACACCTTC. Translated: CASSEFQGTYGYTF.

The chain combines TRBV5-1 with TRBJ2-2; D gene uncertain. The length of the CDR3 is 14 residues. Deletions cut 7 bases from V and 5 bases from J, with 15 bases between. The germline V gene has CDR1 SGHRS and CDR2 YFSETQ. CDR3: CASGLQSRTGELFF. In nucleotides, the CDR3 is TGCGCCAGCGGGCTGCAGTCTCGGACCGGGGAGCTGTTTTTT.

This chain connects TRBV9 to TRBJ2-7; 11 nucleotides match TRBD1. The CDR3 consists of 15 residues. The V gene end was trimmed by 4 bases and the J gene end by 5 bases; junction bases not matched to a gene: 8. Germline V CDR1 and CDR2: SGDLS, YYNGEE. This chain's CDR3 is CASSPLGQGAHEQYF. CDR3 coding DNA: TGTGCCAGCAGCCCGCTAGGACAGGGGGCTCACGAGCAGTACTTC.

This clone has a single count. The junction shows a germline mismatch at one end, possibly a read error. The CDR3 here is CASRPEISNQPQHF. The CDR3, as DNA: TGTGCCAGCAGACCAGAGATTAGCAATCAACCCCAGCATTTT. The gene calls are TRBV6-5 and TRBJ1-5; D is ambiguous. This CDR3 is 14 amino acids long. The germline gives CDR1 MNHEY, CDR2 SVGAGI.

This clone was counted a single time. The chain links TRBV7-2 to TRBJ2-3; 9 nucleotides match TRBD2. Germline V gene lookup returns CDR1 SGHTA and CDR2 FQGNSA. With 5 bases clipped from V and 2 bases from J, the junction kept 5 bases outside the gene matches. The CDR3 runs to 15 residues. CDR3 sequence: CASSISGGSTDTQYF. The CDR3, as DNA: TGTGCCAGCAGCATCAGCGGGGGGTCCACAGATACGCAGTATTTT.

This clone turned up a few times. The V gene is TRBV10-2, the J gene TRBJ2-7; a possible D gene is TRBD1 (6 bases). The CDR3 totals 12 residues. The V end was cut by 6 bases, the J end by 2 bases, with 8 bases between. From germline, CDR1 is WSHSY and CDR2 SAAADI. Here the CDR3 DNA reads TGCGCCAGCAGGGGGGACACCTACGAGCAGTACTTC. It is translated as CASRGDTYEQYF.

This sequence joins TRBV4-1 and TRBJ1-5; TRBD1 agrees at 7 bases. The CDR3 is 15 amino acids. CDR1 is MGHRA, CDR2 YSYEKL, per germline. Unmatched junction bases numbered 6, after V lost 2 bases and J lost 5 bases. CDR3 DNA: TGCGCCAGCAGCCAAACTGACAGGGTGTATCAGCCCCAGCATTTT. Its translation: CASSQTDRVYQPQHF.

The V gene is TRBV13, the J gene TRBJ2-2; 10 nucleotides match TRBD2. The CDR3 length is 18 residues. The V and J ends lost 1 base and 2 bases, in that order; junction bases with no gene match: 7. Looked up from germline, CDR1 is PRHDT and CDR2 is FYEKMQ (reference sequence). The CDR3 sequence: CASSLAPSGSINTGELFF. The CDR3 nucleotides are TGTGCCAGCAGCTTAGCTCCTAGCGGGAGTATAAACACCGGGGAGCTGTTTTTT.

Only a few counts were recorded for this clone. CDR3 protein: CASSPPTGEPQHF. The CDR3 coding sequence is TGTGCCAGCTCACCACCGACCGGGGAGCCCCAGCATTTT. The chain carries TRBV18 and TRBJ1-5; D is unresolved. Germline lookup yields CDR1 KGHSH and CDR2 LQKENI. The CDR3 sequence is 13 residues long. V was pared by 0 bases and J by 8 bases, with 8 bases between. The full variable domain, completed using reference TRBV18 and TRBJ1-5, is NAGVMQNPRHLVRRRGQEARLRCSPMKGHSHVYWYRQLPEEGLKFMVYLQKENIIDESGMPKERFSAEFPKEGPSILRIQQVVRGDSAAYFCASSPPTGEPQHFGDGTRLSIL.

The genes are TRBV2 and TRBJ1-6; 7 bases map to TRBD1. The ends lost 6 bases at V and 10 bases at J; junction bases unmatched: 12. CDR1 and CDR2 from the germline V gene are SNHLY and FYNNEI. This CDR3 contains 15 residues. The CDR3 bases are TGTGCCAGCAGGACTGACAGGGCGCGAGGATCACCCCTCCACTTT. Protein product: CASRTDRARGSPLHF.

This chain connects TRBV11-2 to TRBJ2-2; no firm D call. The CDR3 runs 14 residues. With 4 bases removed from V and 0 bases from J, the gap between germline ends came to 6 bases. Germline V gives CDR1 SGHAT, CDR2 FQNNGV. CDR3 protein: CASSSVANTGELFF. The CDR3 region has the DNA TGTGCCAGCAGCTCCGTTGCGAACACCGGGGAGCTGTTTTTT.

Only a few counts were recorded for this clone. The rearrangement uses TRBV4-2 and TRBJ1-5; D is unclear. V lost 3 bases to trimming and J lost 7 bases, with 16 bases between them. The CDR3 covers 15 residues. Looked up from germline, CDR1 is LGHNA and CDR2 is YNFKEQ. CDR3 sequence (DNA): TGTGCCAGCAGCCATGAGAGCGGGGTAGAACAGCCCCAGCATTTT. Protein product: CASSHESGVEQPQHF.

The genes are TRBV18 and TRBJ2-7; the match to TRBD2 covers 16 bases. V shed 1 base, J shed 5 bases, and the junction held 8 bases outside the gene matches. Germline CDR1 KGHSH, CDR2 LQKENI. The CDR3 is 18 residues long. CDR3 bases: TGTGCCAGCTCACCACTCTCCGGGACTAGCGGGAGGGCAAACGAGCAGTACTTC. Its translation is CASSPLSGTSGRANEQYF. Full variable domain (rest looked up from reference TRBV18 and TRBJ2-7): NAGVMQNPRHLVRRRGQEARLRCSPMKGHSHVYWYRQLPEEGLKFMVYLQKENIIDESGMPKERFSAEFPKEGPSILRIQQVVRGDSAAYFCASSPLSGTSGRANEQYFGPGTRLTVT.

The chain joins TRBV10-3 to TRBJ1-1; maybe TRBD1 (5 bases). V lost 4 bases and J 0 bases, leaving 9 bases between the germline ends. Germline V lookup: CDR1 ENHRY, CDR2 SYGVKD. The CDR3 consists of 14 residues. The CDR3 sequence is CAISVGAVNTEAFF. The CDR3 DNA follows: TGTGCCATCAGTGTTGGGGCCGTGAACACTGAAGCTTTCTTT.

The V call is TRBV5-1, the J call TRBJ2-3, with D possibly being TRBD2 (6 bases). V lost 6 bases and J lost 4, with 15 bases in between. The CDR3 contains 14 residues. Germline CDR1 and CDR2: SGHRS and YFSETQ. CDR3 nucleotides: TGCGCCAGCACCCTTGGGCGGGGCGCAGATACGCAGTATTTT. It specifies CASTLGRGADTQYF.

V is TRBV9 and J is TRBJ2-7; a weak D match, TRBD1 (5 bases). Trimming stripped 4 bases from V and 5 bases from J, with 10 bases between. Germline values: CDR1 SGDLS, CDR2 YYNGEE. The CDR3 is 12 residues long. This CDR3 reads CASSRQGDEQYF. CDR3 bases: TGTGCCAGCAGCCGCCAGGGTGACGAGCAGTACTTC.

This CDR3 is CASSFSGGGNEQFF. Written as DNA, the CDR3 is TGTGCCAGCAGTTTCTCAGGGGGCGGCAATGAGCAGTTCTTC. The chain recombines TRBV28 with TRBJ2-1; 8 nucleotides agree with TRBD1. The CDR3 is made up of 14 amino acids. Germline loops: CDR1 MDHEN, CDR2 SYDVKM. The trim removed 3 bases at V and 6 bases at J, leaving 4 bases unmatched.

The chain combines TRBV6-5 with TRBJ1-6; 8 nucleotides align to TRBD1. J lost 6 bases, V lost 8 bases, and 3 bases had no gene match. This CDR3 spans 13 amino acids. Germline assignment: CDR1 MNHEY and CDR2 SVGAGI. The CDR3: CASLRGPNSPLHF. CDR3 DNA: TGTGCCAGCCTCAGGGGGCCTAATTCACCCCTCCACTTT.

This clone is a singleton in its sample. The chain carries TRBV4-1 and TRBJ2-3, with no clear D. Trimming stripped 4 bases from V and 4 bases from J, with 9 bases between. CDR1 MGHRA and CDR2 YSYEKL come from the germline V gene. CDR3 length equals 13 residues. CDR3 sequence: CASSLEQPDTQYF. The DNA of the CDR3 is TGCGCCAGCAGCCTGGAGCAACCAGATACGCAGTATTTT.

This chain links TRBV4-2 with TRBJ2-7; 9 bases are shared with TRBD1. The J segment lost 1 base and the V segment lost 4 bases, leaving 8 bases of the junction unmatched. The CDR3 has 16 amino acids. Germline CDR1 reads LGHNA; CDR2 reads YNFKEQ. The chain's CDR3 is CASSLLDRGGSYEQYF. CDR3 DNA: TGTGCCAGCAGCCTCCTTGACAGGGGGGGATCCTACGAGCAGTACTTC.

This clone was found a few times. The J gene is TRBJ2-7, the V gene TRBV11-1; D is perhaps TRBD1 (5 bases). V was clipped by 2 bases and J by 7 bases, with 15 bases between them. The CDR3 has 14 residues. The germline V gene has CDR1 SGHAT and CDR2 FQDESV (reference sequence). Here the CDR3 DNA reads TGTGCCAGCAGCTTAACCCCTCAGGGATGGGAGCAGTACTTC. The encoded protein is CASSLTPQGWEQYF.

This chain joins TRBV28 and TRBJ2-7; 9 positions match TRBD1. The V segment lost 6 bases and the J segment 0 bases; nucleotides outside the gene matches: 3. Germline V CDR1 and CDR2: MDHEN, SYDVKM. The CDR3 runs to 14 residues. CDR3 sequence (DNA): TGTGCCAGCAGGGGGACAGGGCGCTCCTACGAGCAGTACTTC. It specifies CASRGTGRSYEQYF.